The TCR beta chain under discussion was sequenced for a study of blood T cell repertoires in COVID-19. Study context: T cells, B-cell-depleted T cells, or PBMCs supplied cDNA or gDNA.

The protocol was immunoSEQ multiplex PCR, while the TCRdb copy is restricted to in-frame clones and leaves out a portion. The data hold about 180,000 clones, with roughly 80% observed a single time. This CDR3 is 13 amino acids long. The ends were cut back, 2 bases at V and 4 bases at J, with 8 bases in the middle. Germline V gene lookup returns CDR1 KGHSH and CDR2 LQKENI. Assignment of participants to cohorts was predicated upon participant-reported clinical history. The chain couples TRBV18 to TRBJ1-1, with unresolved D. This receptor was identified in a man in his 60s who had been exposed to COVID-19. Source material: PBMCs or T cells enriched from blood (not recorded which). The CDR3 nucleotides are TGTGCCAGCTCACCATTCCAGGCCACTGAAGCTTTCTTT. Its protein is CASSPFQATEAFF. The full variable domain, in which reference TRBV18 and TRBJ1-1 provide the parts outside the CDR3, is NAGVMQNPRHLVRRRGQEARLRCSPMKGHSHVYWYRQLPEEGLKFMVYLQKENIIDESGMPKERFSAEFPKEGPSILRIQQVVRGDSAAYFCASSPFQATEAFFGQGTRLTVV.